The present T cell receptor beta chain was sequenced within a study of blood T cell repertoires in COVID-19. The wider study: From T cells, B-cell-depleted T cells, or PBMCs came the material, which was cDNA or gDNA.

Profiled with immunoSEQ multiplex PCR; TCRdb holds only in-frame clones, not every one. The table includes 100,000 to 150,000 clones, roughly 69% detected once. The CDR3 runs to 14 residues. V shed 1 base, J shed 6 bases, and the junction held 4 bases outside the gene matches. Germline V lookup: CDR1 LGHDT, CDR2 YNNKEL (reference sequence). The chain couples TRBV3-1 (or the pseudogene TRBV3-2) to TRBJ1-1; 8 nucleotides agree with TRBD1. The receptor's source is a woman in her seventies with acute or convalescent COVID-19. Sequences were obtained from peripheral blood. CDR3 sequence (DNA): TGTGCCAGCAGCCAAGGGGCAGGGGGCTCTGAAGCTTTCTTT. It specifies CASSQGAGGSEAFF.